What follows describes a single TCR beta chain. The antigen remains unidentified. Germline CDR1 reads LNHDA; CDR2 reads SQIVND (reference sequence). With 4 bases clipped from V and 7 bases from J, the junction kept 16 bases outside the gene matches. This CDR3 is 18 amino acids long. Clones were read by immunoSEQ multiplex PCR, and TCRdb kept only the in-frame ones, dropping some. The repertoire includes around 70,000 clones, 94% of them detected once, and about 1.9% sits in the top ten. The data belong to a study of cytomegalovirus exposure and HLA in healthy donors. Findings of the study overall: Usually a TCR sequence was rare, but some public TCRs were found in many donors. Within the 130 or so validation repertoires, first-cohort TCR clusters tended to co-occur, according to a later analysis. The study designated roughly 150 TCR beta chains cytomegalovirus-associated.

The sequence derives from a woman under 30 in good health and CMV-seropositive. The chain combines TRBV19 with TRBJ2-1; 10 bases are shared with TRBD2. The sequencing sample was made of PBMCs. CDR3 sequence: CASSRASGGATDVNEQFF. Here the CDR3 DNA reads TGTGCCAGTAGTAGGGCTAGCGGGGGCGCTACCGACGTGAATGAGCAGTTCTTC.